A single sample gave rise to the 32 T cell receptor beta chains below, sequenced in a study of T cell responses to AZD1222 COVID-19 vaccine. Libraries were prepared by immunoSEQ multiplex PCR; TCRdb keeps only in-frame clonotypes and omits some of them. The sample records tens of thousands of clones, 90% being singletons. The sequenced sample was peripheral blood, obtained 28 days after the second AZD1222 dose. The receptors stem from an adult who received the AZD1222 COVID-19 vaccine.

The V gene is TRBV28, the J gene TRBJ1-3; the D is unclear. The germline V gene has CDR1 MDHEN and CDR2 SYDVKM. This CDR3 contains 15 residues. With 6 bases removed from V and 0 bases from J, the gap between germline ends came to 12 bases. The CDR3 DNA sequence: TGTGCCAGCAGGCGTTTATTAAACTCTGGAAACACCATATATTTT. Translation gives CASRRLLNSGNTIYF.

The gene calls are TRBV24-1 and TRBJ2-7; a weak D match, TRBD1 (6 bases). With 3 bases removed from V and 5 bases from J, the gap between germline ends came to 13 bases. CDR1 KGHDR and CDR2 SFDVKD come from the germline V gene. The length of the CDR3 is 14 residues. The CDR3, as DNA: TGTGCCACCAGTGATGACCAGGGGAGCGACGAGCAGTACTTC. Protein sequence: CATSDDQGSDEQYF.

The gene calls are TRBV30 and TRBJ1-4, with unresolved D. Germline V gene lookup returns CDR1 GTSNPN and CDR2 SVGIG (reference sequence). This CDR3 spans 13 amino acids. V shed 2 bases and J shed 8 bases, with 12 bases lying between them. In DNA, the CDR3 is TGTGCCTGGAGTCTAACCGGACGGGAAAAACTGTTTTTT. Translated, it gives CAWSLTGREKLFF.

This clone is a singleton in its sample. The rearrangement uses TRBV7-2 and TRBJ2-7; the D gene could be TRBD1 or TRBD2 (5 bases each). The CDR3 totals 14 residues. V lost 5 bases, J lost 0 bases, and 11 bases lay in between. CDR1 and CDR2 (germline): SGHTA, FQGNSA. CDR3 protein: CASSEGPSSYEQYF. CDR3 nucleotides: TGTGCCAGCAGCGAGGGACCGAGCTCCTACGAGCAGTACTTC.

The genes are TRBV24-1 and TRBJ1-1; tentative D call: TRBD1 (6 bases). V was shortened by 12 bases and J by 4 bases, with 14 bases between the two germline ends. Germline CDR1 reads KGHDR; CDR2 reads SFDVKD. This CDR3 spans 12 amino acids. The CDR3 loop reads CASRGGATEAFF. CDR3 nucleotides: TGTGCCTCTCGAGGGGGTGCCACTGAAGCTTTCTTT.

Here the CDR3 reads CASSRHTLQETQYF. The CDR3 nucleotides are TGTGCCAGCAGCCGACATACTTTACAAGAGACCCAGTACTTC. This rearrangement joins TRBV3-1 (or the pseudogene TRBV3-2) to TRBJ2-5; no clear D gene. Deletions cut 4 bases from V and 2 bases from J, with 11 bases between. CDR1 is LGHDT, CDR2 YNNKEL, per germline (reference sequence). The CDR3 sequence is 14 residues long.

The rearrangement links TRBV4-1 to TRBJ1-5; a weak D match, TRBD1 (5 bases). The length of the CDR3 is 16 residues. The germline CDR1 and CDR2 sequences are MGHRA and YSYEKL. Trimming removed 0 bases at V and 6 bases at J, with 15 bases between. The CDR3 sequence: CASSQELQGVAQPQHF. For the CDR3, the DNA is TGCGCCAGCAGCCAAGAGCTGCAGGGTGTCGCTCAGCCCCAGCATTTT.

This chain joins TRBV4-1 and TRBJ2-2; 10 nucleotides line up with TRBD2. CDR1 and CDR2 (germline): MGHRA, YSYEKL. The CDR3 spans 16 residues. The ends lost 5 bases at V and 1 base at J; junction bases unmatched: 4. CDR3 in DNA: TGCGCCAGCAGCGGACCTAGCGGGGGGAACACCGGGGAGCTGTTTTTT. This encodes CASSGPSGGNTGELFF.

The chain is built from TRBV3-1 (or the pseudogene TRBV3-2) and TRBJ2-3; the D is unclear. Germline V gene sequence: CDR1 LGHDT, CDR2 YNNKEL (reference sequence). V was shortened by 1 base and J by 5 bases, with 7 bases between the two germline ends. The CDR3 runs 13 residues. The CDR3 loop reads CASSQGGIDTQYF. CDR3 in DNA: TGTGCCAGCAGCCAAGGAGGTATAGATACGCAGTATTTT.

The CDR3 DNA reads as TGTGCCAGCAGCCGTATAGAAGGTGAAAAACTGTTTTTT. Protein: CASSRIEGEKLFF. The chain joins TRBV3-1 (or the pseudogene TRBV3-2) to TRBJ1-4; D not resolved. CDR3 length equals 13 residues. V was trimmed by 4 bases and J by 7 bases, leaving 10 bases between them. Germline CDR1 and CDR2: LGHDT and YNNKEL (reference sequence).

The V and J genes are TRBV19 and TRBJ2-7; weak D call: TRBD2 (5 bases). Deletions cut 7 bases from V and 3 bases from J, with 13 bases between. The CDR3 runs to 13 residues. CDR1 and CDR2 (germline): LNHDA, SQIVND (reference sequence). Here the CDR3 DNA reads TGTGCCAGTACGGGTCCGGGGTTCTACGAGCAGTACTTC. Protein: CASTGPGFYEQYF.

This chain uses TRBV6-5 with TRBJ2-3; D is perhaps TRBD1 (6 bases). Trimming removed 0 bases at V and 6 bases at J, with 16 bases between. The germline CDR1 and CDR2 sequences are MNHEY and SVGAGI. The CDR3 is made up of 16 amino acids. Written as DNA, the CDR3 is TGTGCCAGCAGTTACTCCTTTGTGGGGGCCGGGGATACGCAGTATTTT. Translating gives CASSYSFVGAGDTQYF.

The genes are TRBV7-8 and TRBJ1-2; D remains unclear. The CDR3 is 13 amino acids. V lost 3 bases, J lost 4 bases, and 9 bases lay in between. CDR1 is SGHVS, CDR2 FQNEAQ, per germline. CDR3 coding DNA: TGTGCCAGCAGCTTTTCCGAATCCTATGGCTACACCTTC. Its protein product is CASSFSESYGYTF.

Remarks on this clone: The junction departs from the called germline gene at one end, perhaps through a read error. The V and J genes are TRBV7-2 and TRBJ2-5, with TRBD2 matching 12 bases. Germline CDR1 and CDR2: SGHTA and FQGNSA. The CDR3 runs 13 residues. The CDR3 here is CASNPSGGAPLNF. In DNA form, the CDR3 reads TGTGCCAGCAACCCTAGCGGGGGGGCTCCCCTTAACTTC.

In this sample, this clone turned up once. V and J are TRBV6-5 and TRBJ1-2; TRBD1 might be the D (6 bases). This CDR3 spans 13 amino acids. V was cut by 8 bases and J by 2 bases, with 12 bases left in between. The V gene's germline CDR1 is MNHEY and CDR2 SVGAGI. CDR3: CASALQGNYGYTF. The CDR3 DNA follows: TGTGCCAGCGCCCTACAGGGCAACTATGGCTACACCTTC.

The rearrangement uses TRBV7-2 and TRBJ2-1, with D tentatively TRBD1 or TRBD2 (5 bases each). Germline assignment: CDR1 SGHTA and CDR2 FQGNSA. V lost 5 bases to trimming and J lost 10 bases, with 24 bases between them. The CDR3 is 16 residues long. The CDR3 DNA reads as TGTGCCAGCAGCCTCTTGCTACGGGGCTTGGGTGGAGAGCAGTTCTTC. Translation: CASSLLLRGLGGEQFF.

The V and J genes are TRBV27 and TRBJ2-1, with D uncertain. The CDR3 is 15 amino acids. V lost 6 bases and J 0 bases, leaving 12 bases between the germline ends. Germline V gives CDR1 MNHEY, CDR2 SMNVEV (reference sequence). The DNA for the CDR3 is TGTGCCAGCAGCTCCGCATGGGCCTCCTACAATGAGCAGTTCTTC. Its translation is CASSSAWASYNEQFF.

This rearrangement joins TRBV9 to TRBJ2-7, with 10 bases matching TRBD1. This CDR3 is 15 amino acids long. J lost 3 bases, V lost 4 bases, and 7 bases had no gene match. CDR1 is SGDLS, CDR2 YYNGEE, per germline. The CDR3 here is CASSTARDRGYEQYF. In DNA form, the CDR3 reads TGTGCCAGCAGCACCGCCCGGGACAGGGGCTACGAGCAGTACTTC.

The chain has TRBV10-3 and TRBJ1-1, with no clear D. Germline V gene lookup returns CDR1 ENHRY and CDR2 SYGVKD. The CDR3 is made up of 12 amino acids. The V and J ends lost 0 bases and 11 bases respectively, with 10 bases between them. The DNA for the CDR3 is TGTGCCATCAGTGAGTCATTAGGGAGGGCTTTCTTT. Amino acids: CAISESLGRAFF.

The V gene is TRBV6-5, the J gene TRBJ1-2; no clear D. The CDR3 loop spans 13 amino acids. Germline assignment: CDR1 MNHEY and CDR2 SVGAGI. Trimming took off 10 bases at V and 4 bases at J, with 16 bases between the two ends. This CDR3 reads CAIQKDQLYGYTF. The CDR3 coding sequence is TGTGCCATCCAAAAGGATCAACTCTATGGCTACACCTTC.

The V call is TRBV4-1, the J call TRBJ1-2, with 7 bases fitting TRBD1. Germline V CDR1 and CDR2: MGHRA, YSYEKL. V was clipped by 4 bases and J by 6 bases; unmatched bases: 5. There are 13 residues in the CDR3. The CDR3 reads CASSRAGTDGYTF. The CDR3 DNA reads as TGCGCCAGCAGCCGGGCCGGGACAGATGGCTACACCTTC.

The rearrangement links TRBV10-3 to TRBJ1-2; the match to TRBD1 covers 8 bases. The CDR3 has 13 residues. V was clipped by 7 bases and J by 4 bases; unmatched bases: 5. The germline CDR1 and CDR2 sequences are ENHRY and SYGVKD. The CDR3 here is CAIKGQDSYGYTF. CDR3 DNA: TGTGCCATCAAGGGACAGGACAGCTATGGCTACACCTTC.

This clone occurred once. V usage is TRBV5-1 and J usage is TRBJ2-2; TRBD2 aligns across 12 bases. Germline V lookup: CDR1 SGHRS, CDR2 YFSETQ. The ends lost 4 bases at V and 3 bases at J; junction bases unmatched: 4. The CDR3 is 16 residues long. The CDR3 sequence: CASSVTSGGYTGELFF. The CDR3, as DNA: TGCGCCAGCAGCGTGACTAGCGGGGGATACACCGGGGAGCTGTTTTTT.

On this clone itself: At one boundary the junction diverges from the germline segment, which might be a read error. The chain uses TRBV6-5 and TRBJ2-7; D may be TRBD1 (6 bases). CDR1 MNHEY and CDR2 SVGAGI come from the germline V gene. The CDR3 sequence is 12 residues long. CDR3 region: CAGRGTVYEQYF. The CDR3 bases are TGTGCCGGCAGGGGTACGGTCTACGAGCAGTACTTC.

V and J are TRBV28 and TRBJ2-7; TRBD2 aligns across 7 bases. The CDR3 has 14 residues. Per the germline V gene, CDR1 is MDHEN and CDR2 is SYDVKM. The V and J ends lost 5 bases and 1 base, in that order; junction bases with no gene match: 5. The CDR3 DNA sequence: TGTGCCAGCAGTCCAGCGGGGCCTTCCTACGAGCAGTACTTC. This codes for CASSPAGPSYEQYF.

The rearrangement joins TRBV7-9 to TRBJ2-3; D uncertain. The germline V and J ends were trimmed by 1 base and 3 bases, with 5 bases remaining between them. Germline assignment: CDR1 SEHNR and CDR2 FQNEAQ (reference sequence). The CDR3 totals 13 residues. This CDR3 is CASSLEGTDTQYF. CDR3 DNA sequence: TGTGCCAGCAGCTTAGAGGGAACAGATACGCAGTATTTT.

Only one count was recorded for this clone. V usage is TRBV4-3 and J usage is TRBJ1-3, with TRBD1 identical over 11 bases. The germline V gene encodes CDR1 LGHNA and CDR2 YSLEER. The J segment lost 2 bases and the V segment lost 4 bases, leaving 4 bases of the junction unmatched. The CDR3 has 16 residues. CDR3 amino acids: CASSPDRGQTGNTIYF. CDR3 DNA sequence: TGCGCCAGCAGCCCGGACAGGGGGCAAACTGGAAACACCATATATTTT.

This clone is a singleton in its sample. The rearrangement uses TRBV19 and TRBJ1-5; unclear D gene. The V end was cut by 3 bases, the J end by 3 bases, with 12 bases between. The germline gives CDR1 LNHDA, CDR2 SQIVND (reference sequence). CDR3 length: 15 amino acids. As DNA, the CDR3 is TGTGCCAGTAGTATGTTTCCGACAACCAATCAGCCCCAGCATTTT. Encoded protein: CASSMFPTTNQPQHF.

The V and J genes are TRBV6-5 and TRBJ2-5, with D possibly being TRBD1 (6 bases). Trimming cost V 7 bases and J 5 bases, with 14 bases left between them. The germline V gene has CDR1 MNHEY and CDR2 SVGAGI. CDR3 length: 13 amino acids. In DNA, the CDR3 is TGTGCCAGCACCATCACAGGGTGGGAGACCCAGTACTTC. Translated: CASTITGWETQYF.

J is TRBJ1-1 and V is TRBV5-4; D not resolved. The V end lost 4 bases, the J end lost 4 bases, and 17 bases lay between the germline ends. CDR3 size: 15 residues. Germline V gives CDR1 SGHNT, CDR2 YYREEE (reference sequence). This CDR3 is CASSHAGRSATEAFF. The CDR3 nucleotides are TGTGCCAGCAGCCACGCCGGGAGAAGTGCCACTGAAGCTTTCTTT.

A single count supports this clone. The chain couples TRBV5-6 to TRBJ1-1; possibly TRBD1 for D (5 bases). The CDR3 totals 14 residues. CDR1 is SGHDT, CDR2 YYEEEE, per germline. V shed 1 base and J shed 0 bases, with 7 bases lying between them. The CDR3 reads CASSLPGMNTEAFF. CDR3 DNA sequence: TGTGCCAGCAGCTTGCCAGGGATGAACACTGAAGCTTTCTTT.

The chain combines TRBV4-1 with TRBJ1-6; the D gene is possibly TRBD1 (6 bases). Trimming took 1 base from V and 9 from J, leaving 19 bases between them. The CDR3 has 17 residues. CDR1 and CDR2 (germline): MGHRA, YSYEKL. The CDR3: CASSQALGQGFVSPLHF. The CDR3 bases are TGCGCCAGCAGCCAAGCTTTGGGACAAGGGTTCGTTTCACCCCTCCACTTT.